Listed below are T cell receptor beta chains from one sample, sequenced in a study of human T cells and chemical hapten exposure. A single record per CDR3 protein comes from TCRdb applying MiXCR to the RACE reads. The sample comprises roughly 200,000 distinct CDR3 sequences, under 25% of which are singletons, and around 2.5% rests with the top ten. The material was whole blood, obtained in connection with sensitization to the hapten diphenylcyclopropenone (DPC). Receptor source: a woman between 35 and 50 years old with alopecia areata. Some clones in this sample may be carry-over from other donors' samples. Both conserved end residues are part of each CDR3. The D gene is left open where the match is weak. Size values are once, few and many counts, or a class for expanded clones, and some rows have none.

clone_size	d_call	v_call	j_call	cdr3_nt	cdr3_aa
-	-	TRBV4-2	TRBJ1-2	TGTGCCAGCAGCCAAGAAGGGCAGGCTGGTTATGGCTACACCTTC	CASSQEGQAGYGYTF
few	TRBD2	TRBV20-1	TRBJ2-7	TGCAGTGCGGTGGGACTAGCGGACTCCTACGAGCAGTACTTC	CSAVGLADSYEQYF
-	-	TRBV27	TRBJ2-7	TGTGCCAGCAGGAGACTTGGGGCCACCTACGAGCAGTACTTC	CASRRLGATYEQYF
-	TRBD2	TRBV4-1	TRBJ2-1	TGCGCCAGCAGCACTCCCGGGACTAGGGGGGTAAATGAGCAGTTCTTC	CASSTPGTRGVNEQFF
-	-	TRBV4-1	TRBJ2-7	TGCGCCAGGGGGACTCGCGGGAAGGTGTACGAGCAGTACTTC	CARGTRGKVYEQYF
few	TRBD2	TRBV7-9	TRBJ2-7	TGTGCCAGCAGCTTAGCCGGGACTAGCAACGAGCAGTACTTC	CASSLAGTSNEQYF
-	TRBD1	TRBV9	TRBJ1-1	TGTGCCAGCAGCCCACTAGGACAGGTTGAAGCTTTCTTT	CASSPLGQVEAFF
-	-	TRBV7-2	TRBJ1-5	TGTGCCAGCAGTAAGGGACACCTGAATCAGCCCCAGCATTTT	CASSKGHLNQPQHF
-	TRBD1	TRBV27	TRBJ2-1	TGTGCCAGCAGTTTGGTGGGACAGGGGCGCAATGAGCAGTTCTTC	CASSLVGQGRNEQFF
-	TRBD1	TRBV20-1	TRBJ2-7	TGCAGTGCTAGACCCACAGGGGGATACGAGCAGTACTTC	CSARPTGGYEQYF
-	-	TRBV29-1	TRBJ2-1	TGCAGCGTTGACGGGAACAGGGTCCCAGACAATGAGCAGTTCTTC	CSVDGNRVPDNEQFF
-	TRBD2	TRBV10-3	TRBJ2-5	TGTGCCATCAGTGATAGCGAGCGGGGCCAGTACTTC	CAISDSERGQYF
-	TRBD1	TRBV7-8	TRBJ1-2	TGTGCCAGCAGCCCATTTGACAGGGGGCGCGGCTATGGCTACACCTTC	CASSPFDRGRGYGYTF
-	TRBD1	TRBV27	TRBJ1-2	TGTGCCAGCAGTTTAGTTAGGGGGCGAGGAATAACCTTC	CASSLVRGRGITF
few	TRBD1	TRBV9	TRBJ1-1	TGTGCCAGCAGCGCGGCGACAGGGGGCACTGAAGCTTTCTTT	CASSAATGGTEAFF
few	-	TRBV10-3	TRBJ1-6	TGTGCCATCGGGAGTTCACCCCTCCACTTT	CAIGSSPLHF
many	TRBD1	TRBV5-1	TRBJ1-6	TGCGCCAGCAGCTCCGGACAGGGGGATTCACCCCTCCACTTT	CASSSGQGDSPLHF
few	-	TRBV7-2	TRBJ1-2	TGTGCCAGCAGCTTAGCTGAAGCTAACTATGGCTACACCTTC	CASSLAEANYGYTF
-	TRBD1	TRBV6-5	TRBJ1-5	TGTGCCAGCAGGCTACAGGGGAATAGCAATCAGCCCCAGCATTTT	CASRLQGNSNQPQHF
few	TRBD2	TRBV29-1	TRBJ2-1	TGCAGCGTTGGCTTCCGGACTAGCGTCGATGAGCAGTTCTTC	CSVGFRTSVDEQFF
-	-	TRBV30	TRBJ2-7	TGTGCCTGGAGTGTACGGATCGCCTACGAGCAGTACTTC	CAWSVRIAYEQYF
-	TRBD1	TRBV10-3	TRBJ2-4	TGTGCCATCCGACAGGGTGACGGAAACATTCAGTACTTC	CAIRQGDGNIQYF
many	-	TRBV20-1	TRBJ2-3	TGCAGTGCTAGGAAGGGATCAGATACGCAGTATTTT	CSARKGSDTQYF
few	-	TRBV20-1	TRBJ1-1	TGCAGTGCTACGCCTGGGGGCGACACTGAAGCTTTCTTT	CSATPGGDTEAFF
-	-	TRBV28	TRBJ1-1	TGTGCCAGCAGTCCGGGGCGAAACACTGAAGCTTTCTTT	CASSPGRNTEAFF
few	-	TRBV7-2	TRBJ1-1	TGTGCCAGCAGCTGGTCCGGGCTCACTGAAGCTTTCTTT	CASSWSGLTEAFF
few	-	TRBV7-9	TRBJ2-2	TGTGCCAGCAGCTTAACCGGGGCGTCCCGCTCCGGGGAGCTGTTTTTT	CASSLTGASRSGELFF
-	-	TRBV20-1	TRBJ2-7	TGCAGTGCTAGAGATACGGGAAACTACGAGCAGTACTTC	CSARDTGNYEQYF
few	-	TRBV28	TRBJ2-2	TGTGCCAGCAGTTTTTATTCTTCCGGGGAGCTGTTTTTT	CASSFYSSGELFF
-	-	TRBV7-8	TRBJ1-1	TGTGCCAGCAGCTTAGCCTATGTGGGCACTGAAGCTTTCTTT	CASSLAYVGTEAFF
-	TRBD1	TRBV4-1	TRBJ2-2	TGCGCCAGCAGGCCCACAGGGGCCGGGGAGCTGTTTTTT	CASRPTGAGELFF